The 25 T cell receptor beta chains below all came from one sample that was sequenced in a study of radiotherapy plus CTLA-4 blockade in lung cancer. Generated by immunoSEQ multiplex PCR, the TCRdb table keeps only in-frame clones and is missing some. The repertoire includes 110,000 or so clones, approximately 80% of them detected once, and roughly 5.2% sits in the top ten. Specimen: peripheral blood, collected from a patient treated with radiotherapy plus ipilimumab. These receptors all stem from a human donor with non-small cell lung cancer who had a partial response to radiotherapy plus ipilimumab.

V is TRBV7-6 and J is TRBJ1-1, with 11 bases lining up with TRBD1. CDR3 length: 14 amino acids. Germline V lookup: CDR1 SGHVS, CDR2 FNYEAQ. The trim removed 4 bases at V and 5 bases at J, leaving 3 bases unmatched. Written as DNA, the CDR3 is TGTGCCAGCAGCTCCGGACAGGGGGCGACTGAAGCTTTCTTT. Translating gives CASSSGQGATEAFF.

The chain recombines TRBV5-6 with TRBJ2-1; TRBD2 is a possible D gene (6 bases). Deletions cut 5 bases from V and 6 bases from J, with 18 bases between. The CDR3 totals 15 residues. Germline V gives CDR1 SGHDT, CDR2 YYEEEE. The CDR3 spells CASSSTRSSSNEQFF. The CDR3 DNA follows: TGTGCCAGCAGTTCGACTAGATCATCGTCCAATGAGCAGTTCTTC.

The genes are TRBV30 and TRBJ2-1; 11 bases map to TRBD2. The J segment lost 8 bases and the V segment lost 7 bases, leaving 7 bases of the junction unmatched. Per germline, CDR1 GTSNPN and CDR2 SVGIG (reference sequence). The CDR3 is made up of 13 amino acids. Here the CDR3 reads CAFTSGSYYEQFF. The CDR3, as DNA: TGTGCCTTTACTAGCGGGAGTTACTATGAGCAGTTCTTC.

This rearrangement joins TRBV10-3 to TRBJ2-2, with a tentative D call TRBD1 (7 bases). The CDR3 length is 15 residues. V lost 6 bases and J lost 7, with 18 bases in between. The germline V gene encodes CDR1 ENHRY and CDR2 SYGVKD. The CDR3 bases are TGTGCCATCAGCTGGGTGGCAGGGGGGAGCGGGGAGCTGTTTTTT. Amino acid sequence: CAISWVAGGSGELFF.

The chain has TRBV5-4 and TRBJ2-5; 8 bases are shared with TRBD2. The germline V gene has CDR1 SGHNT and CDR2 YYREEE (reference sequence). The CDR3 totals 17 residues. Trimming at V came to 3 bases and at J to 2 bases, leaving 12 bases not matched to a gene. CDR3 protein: CASSSPSRGGGQETQYF. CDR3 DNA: TGTGCCAGCAGCTCCCCGAGTCGTGGCGGGGGGCAAGAGACCCAGTACTTC.

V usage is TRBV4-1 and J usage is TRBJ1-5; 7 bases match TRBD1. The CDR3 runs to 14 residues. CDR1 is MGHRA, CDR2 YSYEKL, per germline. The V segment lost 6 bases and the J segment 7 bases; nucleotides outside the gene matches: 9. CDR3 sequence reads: CASSFAGGDQPQHF. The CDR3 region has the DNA TGCGCCAGCAGTTTTGCAGGGGGTGACCAGCCCCAGCATTTT.

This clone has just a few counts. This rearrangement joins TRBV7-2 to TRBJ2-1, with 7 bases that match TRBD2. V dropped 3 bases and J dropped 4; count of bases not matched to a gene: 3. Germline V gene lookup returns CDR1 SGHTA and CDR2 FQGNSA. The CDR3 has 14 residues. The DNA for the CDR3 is TGTGCCAGCAGCTTTGCGGGAGAGTACAATGAGCAGTTCTTC. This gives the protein CASSFAGEYNEQFF. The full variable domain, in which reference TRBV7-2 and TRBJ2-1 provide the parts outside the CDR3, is GAGVSQSPSNKVTEKGKDVELRCDPISGHTALYWYRQSLGQGLEFLIYFQGNSAPDKSGLPSDRFSAERTGGSVSTLTIQRTQQEDSAVYLCASSFAGEYNEQFFGPGTRLTVL.

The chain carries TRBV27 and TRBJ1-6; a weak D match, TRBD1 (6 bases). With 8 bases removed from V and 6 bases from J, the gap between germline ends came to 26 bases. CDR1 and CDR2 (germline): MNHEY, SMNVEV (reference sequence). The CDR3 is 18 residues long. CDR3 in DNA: TGTGCCAGCGAACAAACCGGACGGGGGGCTTTAGGTAATTCACCCCTCCACTTT. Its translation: CASEQTGRGALGNSPLHF.

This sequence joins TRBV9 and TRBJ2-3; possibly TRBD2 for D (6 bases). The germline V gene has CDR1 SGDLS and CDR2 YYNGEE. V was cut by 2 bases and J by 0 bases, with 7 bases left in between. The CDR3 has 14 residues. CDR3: CASSVSGSTDTQYF. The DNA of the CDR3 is TGTGCCAGCAGCGTTAGCGGTAGCACAGATACGCAGTATTTT.

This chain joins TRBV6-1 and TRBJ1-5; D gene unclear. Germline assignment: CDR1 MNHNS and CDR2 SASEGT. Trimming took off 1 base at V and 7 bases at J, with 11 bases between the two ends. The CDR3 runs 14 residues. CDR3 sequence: CASSEGGGYQPQHF. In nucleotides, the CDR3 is TGTGCCAGCAGTGAAGGAGGAGGGTACCAGCCCCAGCATTTT.

CDR3 nucleotides: TGTGCCAGCAGACCTAGGACTAGCGGGGTGAACACCGGGGAGCTGTTTTTT. As protein: CASRPRTSGVNTGELFF. This rearrangement joins TRBV5-6 to TRBJ2-2; 12 positions match TRBD2. J was trimmed by 1 base and V by 5 bases; bases with no gene match: 6. Looked up from germline, CDR1 is SGHDT and CDR2 is YYEEEE. This CDR3 is 17 amino acids long. The variable domain in full, completed from reference TRBV5-6 and TRBJ2-2, reads DAGVTQSPTHLIKTRGQQVTLRCSPKSGHDTVSWYQQALGQGPQFIFQYYEEEERQRGNFPDRFSGHQFPNYSSELNVNALLLGDSALYLCASRPRTSGVNTGELFFGEGSRLTVL.

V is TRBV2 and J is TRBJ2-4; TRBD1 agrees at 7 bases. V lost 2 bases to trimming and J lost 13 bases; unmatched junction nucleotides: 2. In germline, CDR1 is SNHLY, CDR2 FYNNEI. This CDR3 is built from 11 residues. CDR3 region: CASSEKGQQYF. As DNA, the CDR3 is TGTGCCAGCAGTGAAAAGGGACAGCAGTACTTC.

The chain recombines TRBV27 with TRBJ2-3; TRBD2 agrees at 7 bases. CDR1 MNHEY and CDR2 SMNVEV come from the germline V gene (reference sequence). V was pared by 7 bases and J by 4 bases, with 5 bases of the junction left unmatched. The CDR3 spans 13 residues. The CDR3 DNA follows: TGTGCCAGCAAGGGTCTAGCGGCAGATACGCAGTATTTT. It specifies CASKGLAADTQYF.

This CDR3 reads CASSLQTGNQEAFF. CDR3 nucleotides: TGTGCCAGCAGCCTCCAGACAGGGAATCAAGAAGCTTTCTTT. J is TRBJ1-1 and V is TRBV5-4, with 7 bases fitting TRBD1. This CDR3 has 14 residues. After removal of 4 bases from V and 8 bases from J, the junction contained 11 bases not matched to a gene. Germline CDR1 SGHNT, CDR2 YYREEE (reference sequence).

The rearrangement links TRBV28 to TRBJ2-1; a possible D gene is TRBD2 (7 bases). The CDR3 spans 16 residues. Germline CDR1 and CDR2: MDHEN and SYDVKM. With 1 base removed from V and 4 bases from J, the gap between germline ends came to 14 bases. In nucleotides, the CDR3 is TGTGCCAGCAGTTTATTGGGGGGGGCCGGTTACAATGAGCAGTTCTTC. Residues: CASSLLGGAGYNEQFF.

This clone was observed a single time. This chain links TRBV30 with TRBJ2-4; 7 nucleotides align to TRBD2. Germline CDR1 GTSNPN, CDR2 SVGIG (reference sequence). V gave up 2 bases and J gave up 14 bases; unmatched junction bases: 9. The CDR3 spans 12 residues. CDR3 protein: CAWSSLSGRKYF. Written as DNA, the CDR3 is TGTGCCTGGAGTTCCCTTAGCGGGCGAAAGTACTTC.

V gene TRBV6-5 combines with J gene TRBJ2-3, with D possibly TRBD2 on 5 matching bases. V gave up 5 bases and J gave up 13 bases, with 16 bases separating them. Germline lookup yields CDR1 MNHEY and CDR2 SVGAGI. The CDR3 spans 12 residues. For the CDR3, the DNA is TGTGCCAGCAGTCAAGGGAGTGGTTGGGAGTATTTT. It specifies CASSQGSGWEYF.

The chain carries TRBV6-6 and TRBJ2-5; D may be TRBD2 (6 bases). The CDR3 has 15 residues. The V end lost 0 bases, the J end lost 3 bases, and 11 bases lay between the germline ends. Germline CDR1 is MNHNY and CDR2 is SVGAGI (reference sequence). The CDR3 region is CASSYSWGVEETQYF. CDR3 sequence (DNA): TGTGCCAGCAGTTACTCATGGGGGGTGGAAGAGACCCAGTACTTC.

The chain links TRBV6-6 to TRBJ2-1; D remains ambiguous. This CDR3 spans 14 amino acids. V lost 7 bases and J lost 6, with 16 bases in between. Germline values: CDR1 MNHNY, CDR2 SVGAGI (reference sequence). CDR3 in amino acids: CASTLGYPANEQFF. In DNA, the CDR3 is TGTGCCAGCACCCTGGGCTACCCCGCCAATGAGCAGTTCTTC.

The CDR3 bases are TGCAGTGCCCCTCTGAACACTGAAGCTTTCTTT. Translated: CSAPLNTEAFF. V and J are TRBV20-1 and TRBJ1-1; the D is unclear. Per the germline V gene, CDR1 is DFQATT and CDR2 is SNEGSKA (reference sequence). CDR3 length: 11 amino acids. Deletions cut 6 bases from V and 0 bases from J, with 5 bases between.

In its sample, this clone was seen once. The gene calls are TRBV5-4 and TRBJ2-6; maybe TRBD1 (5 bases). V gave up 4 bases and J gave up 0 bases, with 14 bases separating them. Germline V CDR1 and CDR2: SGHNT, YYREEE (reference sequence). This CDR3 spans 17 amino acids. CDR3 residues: CASSRPTDHSGANVLTF. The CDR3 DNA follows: TGTGCCAGCAGCAGGCCGACAGACCACTCTGGGGCCAACGTCCTGACTTTC.

CDR3 region: CASSPPWGRQASTEAFF. The CDR3 DNA reads TGTGCCAGCAGTCCCCCATGGGGCCGACAGGCGAGCACTGAAGCTTTCTTT. This chain joins TRBV28 and TRBJ1-1; D might be TRBD1 (6 bases). Germline CDR1 reads MDHEN; CDR2 reads SYDVKM. The CDR3 covers 17 residues. Trimming took 5 bases from V and 4 from J, leaving 23 bases between them. Full variable domain (remainder filled in from reference TRBV28 and TRBJ1-1): DVKVTQSSRYLVKRTGEKVFLECVQDMDHENMFWYRQDPGLGLRLIYFSYDVKMKEKGDIPEGYSVSREKKERFSLILESASTNQTSMYLCASSPPWGRQASTEAFFGQGTRLTVV.

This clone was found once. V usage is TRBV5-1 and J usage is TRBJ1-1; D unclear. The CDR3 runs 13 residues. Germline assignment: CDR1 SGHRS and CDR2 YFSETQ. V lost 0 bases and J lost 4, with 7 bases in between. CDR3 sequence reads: CASSLVDITEAFF. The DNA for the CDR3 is TGCGCCAGCAGCTTGGTCGACATCACTGAAGCTTTCTTT.

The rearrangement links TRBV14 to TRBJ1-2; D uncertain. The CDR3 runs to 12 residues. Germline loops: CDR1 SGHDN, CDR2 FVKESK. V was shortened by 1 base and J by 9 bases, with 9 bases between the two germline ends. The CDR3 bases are TGTGCCAGCAGCCAAGGACATGGGCGCTACACCTTC. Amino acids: CASSQGHGRYTF. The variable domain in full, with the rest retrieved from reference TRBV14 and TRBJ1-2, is EAGVTQFPSHSVIEKGQTVTLRCDPISGHDNLYWYRRVMGKEIKFLLHFVKESKQDESGMPNNRFLAERTGGTYSTLKVQPAELEDSGVYFCASSQGHGRYTFGSGTRLTVV.

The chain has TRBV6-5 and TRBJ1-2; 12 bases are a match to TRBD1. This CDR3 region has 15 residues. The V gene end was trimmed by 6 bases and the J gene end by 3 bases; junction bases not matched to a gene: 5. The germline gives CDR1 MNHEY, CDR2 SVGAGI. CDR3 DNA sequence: TGTGCCAGCAGGACCGGGACAGGGGGCCACTATGGCTACACCTTC. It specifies CASRTGTGGHYGYTF.